One and the same sample provided the 17 T cell receptor beta chains below, sequenced in a study of blood T cell repertoires in COVID-19. This table comes from immunoSEQ multiplex PCR, and its TCRdb copy is limited to in-frame clones, with some not included. The sample yields approximately 190,000 clones, around four fifths seen once. Specimen: peripheral blood. All receptors derive from a woman younger than 45 with acute or convalescent COVID-19.

CDR3: CAWSYYHTDTQYF. The CDR3 nucleotides are TGTGCCTGGAGCTACTACCACACAGATACGCAGTATTTT. The V gene is TRBV30, the J gene TRBJ2-3; D ambiguous. V was pared by 3 bases and J by 2 bases, with 9 bases between. This CDR3 contains 13 residues. Germline assignment: CDR1 GTSNPN and CDR2 SVGIG (reference sequence).

The chain combines TRBV11-3 with TRBJ2-5, with D possibly TRBD2 on 5 matching bases. The germline CDR1 and CDR2 sequences are SGHNT and YENEEA. V dropped 5 bases and J dropped 4 bases, with 17 bases sitting between them. CDR3 size: 15 residues. The CDR3 coding sequence is TGTGCCAGCAGCCCCGGACTCGAATTCGGAGAGACCCAGTACTTC. This sequence encodes CASSPGLEFGETQYF.

The V and J genes are TRBV21-1 and TRBJ2-7; the table's D call of TRBD1 was not tested on the DNA. TRBV21-1 has pseudogene status. The length of the CDR3 is 12 residues. This chain's CDR3 is CASPGQPYEQYF. CDR3 DNA sequence: TGTGCCAGCCCGGGACAGCCCTACGAGCAGTACTTC.

The V call is TRBV15, the J call TRBJ2-2; 8 bases match TRBD2. The CDR3 extends over 17 amino acids. Trimming at V came to 3 bases and at J to 5 bases, leaving 11 bases not matched to a gene. The V gene's germline CDR1 is LNHNV and CDR2 YYDKDF (reference sequence). The DNA of the CDR3 is TGTGCCACCAGCAGGGCGGGGGGCCCCCTCGGAACCGGGGAGCTGTTTTTT. This encodes CATSRAGGPLGTGELFF.

The chain employs TRBV5-4 and TRBJ1-2; TRBD1 matches 7 bases. This CDR3 has 17 amino acids. The germline gives CDR1 SGHNT, CDR2 YYREEE (reference sequence). The junction had 16 bases not matched to a gene; V was cut back by 4 bases and J by 4 bases. The DNA for the CDR3 is TGTGCCAGCAGCCCCCCCGGGACAGCCCAACAGACCTATGGCTACACCTTC. This sequence encodes CASSPPGTAQQTYGYTF.

The CDR3: CASSPVVGVGEKLFF. CDR3 coding DNA: TGTGCCAGCAGCCCCGTCGTCGGGGTAGGAGAAAAACTGTTTTTT. The J gene is TRBJ1-4, the V gene TRBV7-9; D is unresolved. Between the trimmed V and J ends, which lost 5 bases and 8 bases, there was a span of 18 bases. Germline values: CDR1 SEHNR, CDR2 FQNEAQ (reference sequence). This CDR3 spans 15 amino acids.

The chain carries TRBV28 and TRBJ1-2; 9 bases agree with TRBD1. In germline, CDR1 is MDHEN, CDR2 SYDVKM. The CDR3 runs 17 residues. The V segment lost 8 bases and the J segment 3 bases; nucleotides outside the gene matches: 16. CDR3 sequence (DNA): TGTGCCAGCGACTACACCTTGACAGGGGGGGTCCACTATGGCTACACCTTC. As protein: CASDYTLTGGVHYGYTF.

This clone was counted between two and nine times. The gene calls are TRBV28 and TRBJ2-1; 12 bases are a match to TRBD2. The V segment lost 0 bases and the J segment 9 bases; nucleotides outside the gene matches: 6. The CDR3 is 16 amino acids. Germline V gene sequence: CDR1 MDHEN, CDR2 SYDVKM. The CDR3 is CASSLWASGGAVEQFF. The CDR3 DNA sequence: TGTGCCAGCAGTTTATGGGCTAGCGGGGGGGCGGTTGAGCAGTTCTTC.

The V gene is TRBV6-6, the J gene TRBJ1-5; no clear D. Per germline, CDR1 MNHNY and CDR2 SVGAGI (reference sequence). The CDR3 loop spans 16 amino acids. V shed 0 bases and J shed 2 bases, with 11 bases lying between them. CDR3 residues: CASSYSLGNGNQPQHF. The DNA of the CDR3 is TGTGCCAGCAGTTACTCGCTCGGGAACGGCAATCAGCCCCAGCATTTT.

CDR3 nucleotide sequence: TGTGCCAGCAGTGGTTTGGGGGCACGCAATCAGCCCCAGCATTTT. Translating gives CASSGLGARNQPQHF. This rearrangement joins TRBV2 to TRBJ1-5; D is possibly TRBD1 (6 bases). V was pared by 4 bases and J by 2 bases, with 12 bases between. The length of the CDR3 is 15 residues. Germline V gene sequence: CDR1 SNHLY, CDR2 FYNNEI.

The rearrangement joins TRBV7-2 to TRBJ1-6; D perhaps matches TRBD1 (5 bases). Per germline, CDR1 SGHTA and CDR2 FQGNSA. Trimming cost V 6 bases and J 5 bases, with 14 bases left between them. The CDR3 runs 15 residues. CDR3 amino acids: CASSLTGGDNSPLHF. The CDR3 DNA is TGTGCCAGCAGTTTGACCGGGGGGGATAATTCACCCCTCCACTTT.

The chain uses TRBV28 and TRBJ1-1; TRBD1 is a possible D gene (5 bases). Germline V CDR1 and CDR2: MDHEN, SYDVKM. The CDR3 runs to 14 residues. V was pared by 3 bases and J by 5 bases, with 13 bases between. As DNA, the CDR3 is TGTGCCAGCAGTTTGGATTGGGGGGGAACTGAAGCTTTCTTT. Its translation: CASSLDWGGTEAFF.

The CDR3, as DNA: TGCGCCAGCAGCTGGACAGGGGGAGGGTACAATGAGCAGTTCTTC. Its protein is CASSWTGGGYNEQFF. The chain has TRBV5-1 and TRBJ2-1; 10 bases agree with TRBD1. The CDR3 spans 15 residues. V gave up 3 bases and J gave up 4 bases; unmatched junction bases: 4. In germline, CDR1 is SGHRS, CDR2 YFSETQ.

The chain is built from TRBV6-5 and TRBJ1-2; perhaps TRBD1 as D (6 bases). Trimming pared 6 bases from V and 4 bases from J, leaving 18 bases between. The CDR3 length is 15 residues. Germline V lookup: CDR1 MNHEY, CDR2 SVGAGI. Written as DNA, the CDR3 is TGTGCCAGCAGCTACCCGGGGGGCGCAATCTATGGCTACACCTTC. It yields the protein CASSYPGGAIYGYTF.

The chain links TRBV6-5 to TRBJ1-4; 7 bases align to TRBD1. V shed 2 bases, J shed 8 bases, and the junction held 5 bases outside the gene matches. The CDR3 contains 14 residues. Per germline, CDR1 MNHEY and CDR2 SVGAGI. The CDR3 coding sequence is TGTGCCAGCAGTTACAACAGGGGTGGGGAAAAACTGTTTTTT. It yields the protein CASSYNRGGEKLFF.

V gene TRBV28 combines with J gene TRBJ2-3; 10 bases match TRBD2. Trimming at V came to 6 bases and at J to 5 bases, leaving 8 bases not matched to a gene. Germline V gene lookup returns CDR1 MDHEN and CDR2 SYDVKM. CDR3 length: 15 residues. CDR3 region: CASSSLAGEGDTQYF. CDR3 bases: TGTGCCAGCAGCTCTCTAGCGGGGGAGGGAGATACGCAGTATTTT.

The V and J genes are TRBV28 and TRBJ1-1; unclear D gene. Germline V gives CDR1 MDHEN, CDR2 SYDVKM. The CDR3 is made up of 13 amino acids. Trimming left V 3 bases short and J 3 bases short, with 8 bases between. The CDR3 region has the DNA TGTGCCAGCAGTTTGGAGTGGGACACTGAAGCTTTCTTT. It translates to CASSLEWDTEAFF. The complete variable domain, with remaining parts taken from reference TRBV28 and TRBJ1-1, reads DVKVTQSSRYLVKRTGEKVFLECVQDMDHENMFWYRQDPGLGLRLIYFSYDVKMKEKGDIPEGYSVSREKKERFSLILESASTNQTSMYLCASSLEWDTEAFFGQGTRLTVV.